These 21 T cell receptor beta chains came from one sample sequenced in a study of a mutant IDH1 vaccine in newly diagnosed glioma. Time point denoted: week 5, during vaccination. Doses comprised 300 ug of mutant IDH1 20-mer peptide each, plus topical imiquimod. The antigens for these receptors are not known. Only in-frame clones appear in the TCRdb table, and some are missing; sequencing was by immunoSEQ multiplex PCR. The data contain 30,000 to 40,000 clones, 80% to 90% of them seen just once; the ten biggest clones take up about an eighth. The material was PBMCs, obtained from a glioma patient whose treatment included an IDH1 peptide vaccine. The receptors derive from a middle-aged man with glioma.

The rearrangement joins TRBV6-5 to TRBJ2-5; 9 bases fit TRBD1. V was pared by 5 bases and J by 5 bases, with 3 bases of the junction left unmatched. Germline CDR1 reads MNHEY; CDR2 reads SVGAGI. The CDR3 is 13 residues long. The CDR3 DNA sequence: TGTGCCAGCAGTGGACAGGGGAGGGAGACCCAGTACTTC. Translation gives CASSGQGRETQYF.

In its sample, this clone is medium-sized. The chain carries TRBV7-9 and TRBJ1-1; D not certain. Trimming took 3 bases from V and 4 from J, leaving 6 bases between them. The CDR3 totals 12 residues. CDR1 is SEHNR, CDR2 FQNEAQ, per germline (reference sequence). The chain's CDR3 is CASSLSSTEAFF. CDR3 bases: TGTGCCAGCAGCTTGTCCAGCACTGAAGCTTTCTTT.

CDR3: CASSQRGDIPNTEAFF. Here the CDR3 DNA reads TGTGCCAGCAGCCAAAGGGGAGACATCCCGAACACTGAAGCTTTCTTT. The chain joins TRBV11-3 to TRBJ1-1, with D possibly matching TRBD1 (5 bases). V dropped 5 bases and J dropped 1 base, with 17 bases sitting between them. Looked up from germline, CDR1 is SGHNT and CDR2 is YENEEA. The CDR3 is 16 residues long.

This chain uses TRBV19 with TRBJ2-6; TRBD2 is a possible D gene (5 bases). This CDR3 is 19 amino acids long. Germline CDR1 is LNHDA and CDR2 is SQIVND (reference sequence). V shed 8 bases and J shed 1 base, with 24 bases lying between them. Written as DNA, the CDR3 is TGTGCCAGTCACCTACGGGCTAGGGCCACGGGGTCTGGGGCCAACGTCCTGACTTTC. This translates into CASHLRARATGSGANVLTF.

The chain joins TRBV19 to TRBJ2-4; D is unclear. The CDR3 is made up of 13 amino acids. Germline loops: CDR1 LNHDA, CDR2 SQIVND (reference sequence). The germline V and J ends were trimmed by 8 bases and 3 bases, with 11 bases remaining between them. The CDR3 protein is CASVGIGKNIQYF. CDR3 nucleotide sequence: TGTGCCAGTGTGGGTATAGGCAAAAACATTCAGTACTTC. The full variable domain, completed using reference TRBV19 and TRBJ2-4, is DGGITQSPKYLFRKEGQNVTLSCEQNLNHDAMYWYRQDPGQGLRLIYYSQIVNDFQKGDIAEGYSVSREKKESFPLTVTSAQKNPTAFYLCASVGIGKNIQYFGAGTRLSVL.

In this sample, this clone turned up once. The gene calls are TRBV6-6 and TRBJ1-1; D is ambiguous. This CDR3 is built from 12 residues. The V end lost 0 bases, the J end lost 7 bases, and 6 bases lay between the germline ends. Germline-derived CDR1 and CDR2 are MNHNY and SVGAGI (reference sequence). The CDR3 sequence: CASSYSVNEAFF. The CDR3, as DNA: TGTGCCAGCAGTTACTCGGTAAATGAAGCTTTCTTT.

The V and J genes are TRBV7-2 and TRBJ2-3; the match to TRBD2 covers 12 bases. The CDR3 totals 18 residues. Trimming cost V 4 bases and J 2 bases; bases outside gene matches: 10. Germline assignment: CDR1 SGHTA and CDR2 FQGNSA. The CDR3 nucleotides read TGTGCCAGCAGCTCTACCCCGGGACTAGCGGGTCCCACAGATACGCAGTATTTT. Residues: CASSSTPGLAGPTDTQYF.

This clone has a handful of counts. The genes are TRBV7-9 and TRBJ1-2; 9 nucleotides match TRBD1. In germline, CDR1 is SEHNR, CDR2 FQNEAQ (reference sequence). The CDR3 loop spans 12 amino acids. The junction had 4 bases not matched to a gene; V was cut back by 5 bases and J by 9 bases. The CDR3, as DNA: TGTGCCAGCAGCCGGACAGGGGAACGCTACACCTTC. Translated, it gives CASSRTGERYTF.

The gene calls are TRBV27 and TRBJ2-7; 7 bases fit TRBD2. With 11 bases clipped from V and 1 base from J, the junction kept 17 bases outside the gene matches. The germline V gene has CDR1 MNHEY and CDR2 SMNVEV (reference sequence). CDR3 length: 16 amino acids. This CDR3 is CAPPSGGGAPSYEQYF. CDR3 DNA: TGTGCCCCACCCTCGGGGGGAGGAGCCCCTTCCTACGAGCAGTACTTC.

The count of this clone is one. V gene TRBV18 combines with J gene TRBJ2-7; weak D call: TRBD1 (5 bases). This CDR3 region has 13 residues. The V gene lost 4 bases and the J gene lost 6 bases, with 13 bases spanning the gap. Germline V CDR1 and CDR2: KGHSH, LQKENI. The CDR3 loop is CASSRSRAGEQYF. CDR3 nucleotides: TGTGCCAGCTCACGATCCAGGGCCGGCGAGCAGTACTTC. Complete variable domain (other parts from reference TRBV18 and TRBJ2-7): NAGVMQNPRHLVRRRGQEARLRCSPMKGHSHVYWYRQLPEEGLKFMVYLQKENIIDESGMPKERFSAEFPKEGPSILRIQQVVRGDSAAYFCASSRSRAGEQYFGPGTRLTVT.

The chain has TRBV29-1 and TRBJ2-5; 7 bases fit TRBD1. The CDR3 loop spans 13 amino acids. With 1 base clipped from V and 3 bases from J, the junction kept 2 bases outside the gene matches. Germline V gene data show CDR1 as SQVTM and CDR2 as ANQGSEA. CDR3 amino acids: CSVEGGQKETQYF. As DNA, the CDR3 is TGCAGCGTTGAAGGGGGACAGAAAGAGACCCAGTACTTC.

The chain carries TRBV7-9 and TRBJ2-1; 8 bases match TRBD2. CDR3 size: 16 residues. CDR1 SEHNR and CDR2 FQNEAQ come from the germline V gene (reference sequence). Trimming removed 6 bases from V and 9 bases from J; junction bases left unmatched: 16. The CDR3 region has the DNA TGTGCCAGCAGTTCCTGGACTAGCTCTAGTACCAGTGAGCAGTTCTTC. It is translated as CASSSWTSSSTSEQFF.

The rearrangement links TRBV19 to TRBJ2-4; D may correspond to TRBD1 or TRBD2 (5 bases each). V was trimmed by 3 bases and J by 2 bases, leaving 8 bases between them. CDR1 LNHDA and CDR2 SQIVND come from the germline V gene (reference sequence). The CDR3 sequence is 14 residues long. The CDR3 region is CASSIGGTKNIQYF. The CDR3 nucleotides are TGTGCCAGTAGTATTGGGGGTACCAAAAACATTCAGTACTTC.

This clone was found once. In DNA form, the CDR3 reads TGTGCCAGCAGCTTTGGACAGGGTATATACTCCGGGGAGCTGTTTTTT. The encoded protein is CASSFGQGIYSGELFF. This sequence joins TRBV5-4 and TRBJ2-2, with 8 positions matching TRBD1. Germline-derived CDR1 and CDR2 are SGHNT and YYREEE (reference sequence). CDR3 size: 16 residues. V dropped 2 bases and J dropped 6; count of bases not matched to a gene: 9.

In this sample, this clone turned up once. The CDR3 is CASSKGQGISGANVLTF. CDR3 nucleotide sequence: TGTGCCAGCAGCAAGGGACAGGGTATCTCTGGGGCCAACGTCCTGACTTTC. The chain combines TRBV7-9 with TRBJ2-6, with TRBD1 matching 9 bases. CDR3 length equals 17 residues. The V gene's germline CDR1 is SEHNR and CDR2 FQNEAQ (reference sequence). V was pared by 5 bases and J by 0 bases, with 5 bases of the junction left unmatched.

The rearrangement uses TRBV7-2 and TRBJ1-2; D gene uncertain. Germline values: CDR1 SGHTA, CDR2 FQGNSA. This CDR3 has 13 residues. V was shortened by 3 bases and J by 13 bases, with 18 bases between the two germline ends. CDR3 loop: CASSFRHREGCTF. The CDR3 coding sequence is TGTGCCAGCAGCTTCCGGCACCGAGAGGGTTGCACCTTC.

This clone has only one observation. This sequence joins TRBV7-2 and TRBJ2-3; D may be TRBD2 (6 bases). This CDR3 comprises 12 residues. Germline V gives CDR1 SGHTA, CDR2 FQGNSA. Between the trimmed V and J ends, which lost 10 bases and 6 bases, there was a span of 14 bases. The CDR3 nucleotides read TGTGCCACCAGAACCGGGGGTGATACGCAGTATTTT. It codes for CATRTGGDTQYF.

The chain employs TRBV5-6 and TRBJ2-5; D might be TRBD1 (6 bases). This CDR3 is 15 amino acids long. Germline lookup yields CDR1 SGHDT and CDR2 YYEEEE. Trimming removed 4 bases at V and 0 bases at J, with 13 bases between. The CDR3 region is CASSKIDRNQETQYF. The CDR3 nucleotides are TGTGCCAGCAGCAAAATCGACAGGAACCAAGAGACCCAGTACTTC.

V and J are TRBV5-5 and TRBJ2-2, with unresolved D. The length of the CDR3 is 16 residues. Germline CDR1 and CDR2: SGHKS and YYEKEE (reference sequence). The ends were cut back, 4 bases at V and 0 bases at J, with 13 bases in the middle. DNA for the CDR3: TGTGCCAGCAGCGCCCGGGCAGGATCGAACACCGGGGAGCTGTTTTTT. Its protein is CASSARAGSNTGELFF.

The CDR3 region is CASRTQTSGANVLTF. CDR3 DNA sequence: TGTGCCAGCAGAACACAGACCTCTGGGGCCAACGTCCTGACTTTC. The chain has TRBV28 and TRBJ2-6; no definite D call. This CDR3 is built from 15 residues. V was cut by 6 bases and J by 0 bases, with 9 bases left in between. Germline-derived CDR1 and CDR2 are MDHEN and SYDVKM.

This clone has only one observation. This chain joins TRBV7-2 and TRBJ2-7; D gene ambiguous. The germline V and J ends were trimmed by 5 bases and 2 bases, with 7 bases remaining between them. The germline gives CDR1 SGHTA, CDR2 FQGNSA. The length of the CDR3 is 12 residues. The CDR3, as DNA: TGTGCCAGCAGCCAAGGAACCTACGAGCAGTACTTC. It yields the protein CASSQGTYEQYF.